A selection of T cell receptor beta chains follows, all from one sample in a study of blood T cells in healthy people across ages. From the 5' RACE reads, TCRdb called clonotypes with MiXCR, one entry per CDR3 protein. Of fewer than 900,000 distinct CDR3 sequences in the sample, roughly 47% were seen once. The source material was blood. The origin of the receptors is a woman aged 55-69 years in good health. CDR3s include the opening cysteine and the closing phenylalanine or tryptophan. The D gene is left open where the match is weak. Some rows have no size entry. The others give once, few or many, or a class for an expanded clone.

CASSQVGGGTQYF TGTGCCAGCAGCCAAGTGGGTGGGGGTACGCAGTATTTT TRBV7-2 . . TRBJ2-3
CSVPGLAVVISYEQYF TGCAGTGTCCCAGGACTAGCGGTGGTTATCTCCTACGAGCAGTACTTC TRBV20-1 TRBD2 . TRBJ2-7
CASSLEKGVETQYF TGTGCCAGCAGCTTAGAGAAAGGGGTAGAGACCCAGTACTTC TRBV11-2 . . TRBJ2-5
CASSGDSGSHEQYF TGTGCCAGCAGCGGAGATAGCGGGAGCCACGAGCAGTACTTC TRBV7-8 TRBD2 . TRBJ2-7
CSVEGTSGYNEQFF TGCAGCGTGGAGGGGACTAGCGGCTACAATGAGCAGTTCTTC TRBV29-1 TRBD2 many TRBJ2-1
CSVDSLTDTQYF TGCAGCGTCGACTCCCTTACAGATACGCAGTATTTT TRBV29-1 . many TRBJ2-3
CASSEGPGTRDNEQFF TGTGCCAGCAGTGAAGGTCCCGGGACTAGAGACAATGAGCAGTTCTTC TRBV12-3/TRBV12-4 TRBD2 many TRBJ2-1
CASSLERGNEKLFF TGCGCCAGCAGCTTGGAGAGGGGCAACGAAAAACTGTTTTTT TRBV5-1 . . TRBJ1-4
CSARRGTGEQYF TGCAGTGCCCGAAGGGGCACAGGCGAGCAGTACTTC TRBV20-1 . few TRBJ2-7
CAITPGDGGDTQYF TGTGCCATCACTCCGGGGGATGGGGGAGATACGCAGTATTTT TRBV10-3 . . TRBJ2-3
CASFPGTATDTQYF TGTGCCAGCTTTCCCGGGACAGCCACAGATACGCAGTATTTT TRBV28 TRBD1 . TRBJ2-3
CASSGIAGVLGEQFF TGTGCCAGCAGCGGGATAGCGGGGGTCCTTGGGGAGCAGTTCTTC TRBV9 TRBD2 few TRBJ2-1
CASSLLAGGIDEQFF TGCGCCAGCAGCTTACTAGCGGGGGGGATCGATGAGCAGTTCTTC TRBV5-1 TRBD2 few TRBJ2-1
CASQASGEYQETQYF TGCGCCAGTCAAGCTAGCGGGGAGTACCAAGAGACCCAGTACTTC TRBV5-1 TRBD2 . TRBJ2-5
CASSLGGASRDEQFF TGCGCCAGCAGCTTGGGTGGGGCTAGCCGCGATGAGCAGTTCTTC TRBV5-1 . . TRBJ2-1
CSRDGAQETQYF TGCAGCCGGGACGGAGCTCAAGAGACCCAGTACTTC TRBV20-1 . few TRBJ2-5
CASIYSGPYEQYF TGTGCCAGCATTTACAGCGGACCCTACGAGCAGTACTTC TRBV6-2/TRBV6-3 . few TRBJ2-7
CSARGRVFYNEQFF TGCAGTGCTAGAGGGCGGGTCTTCTACAATGAGCAGTTCTTC TRBV20-1 . . TRBJ2-1
CASSPNIHEQYF TGTGCCAGCTCACCAAACATCCACGAGCAGTACTTC TRBV18 . many TRBJ2-7
CASSLWGPNQNIQYF TGCGCCAGCAGCTTGTGGGGCCCCAACCAAAACATTCAGTACTTC TRBV5-1 . . TRBJ2-4
CSVATGGSGPQHF TGCAGCGTTGCCACAGGGGGGTCAGGGCCCCAGCATTTT TRBV29-1 TRBD1 many TRBJ1-5
CSAKLAGGFETQYF TGCAGCGCAAAACTAGCGGGGGGCTTTGAGACCCAGTACTTC TRBV29-1 TRBD2 . TRBJ2-5
CASRHGLAGGSSYNEQFF TGTGCCAGCAGACACGGACTAGCGGGAGGTAGCTCCTACAATGAGCAGTTCTTC TRBV27 TRBD2 . TRBJ2-1
CAIRGSGQPQHF TGTGCCATCAGGGGGTCAGGGCAGCCCCAGCATTTT TRBV10-3 . . TRBJ1-5
CASSLRANEQYF TGTGCCAGCAGTTTGAGGGCTAACGAGCAGTACTTC TRBV12-3/TRBV12-4 . few TRBJ2-7
CSARSGGSYNEQFF TGCAGCGCTAGAAGCGGAGGCTCCTACAATGAGCAGTTCTTC TRBV29-1 . . TRBJ2-1
CASSELVGKGSDTQYF TGTGCCAGCAGTGAATTGGTCGGGAAAGGGTCAGATACGCAGTATTTT TRBV6-1 . . TRBJ2-3
CASSLLAGDGAKNIQYF TGCGCCAGCAGCTTACTAGCGGGGGACGGAGCCAAAAACATTCAGTACTTC TRBV5-1 TRBD2 . TRBJ2-4
CASSLAPVAVAEAFF TGTGCCAGCAGCTTAGCACCCGTAGCCGTCGCTGAAGCTTTCTTT TRBV7-2 . few TRBJ1-1
CASSLGLEPQHF TGTGCCAGCAGCTTAGGTTTGGAGCCCCAGCATTTT TRBV7-2 . once TRBJ1-5
CASSENSVTYEQYF TGTGCCAGCAGTGAAAATAGCGTGACTTACGAGCAGTACTTC TRBV2 . . TRBJ2-7